This TCR beta chain emerged from a study of T cells in Graves' hyperthyroidism and ophthalmopathy. Study-wide results and caveats: Most thyroid clonotypes that were expanded above 0.001 also turned up in blood. By a 13 V-J model, ophthalmopathy was set apart from stable hyperthyroidism. The model identified upcoming ophthalmopathy a median about 6.5 months ahead of onset.

PBMCs came from more than 9.5 ml fresh peripheral blood. This clonotype was recorded a few times. Its specificity is unknown. There were TCR beta CDR3 regions amplified from RNA transcripts. The HTBI primer set served for first-round RT-PCR of the TCR CDR3. TCRdb re-derived calls from the multiplex PCR reads in MiXCR, one entry per CDR3 protein. The table has around 560,000 distinct CDR3 sequences, 16% seen once. Germline CDR1 reads SGHRS; CDR2 reads YFSETQ. The V end lost 4 bases, the J end lost 2 bases, and 12 bases lay between the germline ends. The CDR3 contains 14 residues. The chain uses TRBV5-1 and TRBJ1-1; a weak D match, TRBD1 (6 bases). The sequence came from a woman aged 18-29 years with Graves' hyperthyroidism. The sample taken for sequencing was blood. The DNA of the CDR3 is TGCGCCAGCAGCATACAGGGCACCAACACTGAAGCTTTCTTT. This codes for CASSIQGTNTEAFF.